The entry that follows covers one T cell receptor beta chain sequence. The data originate from a study of OX40 agonist ivuxolimab in advanced cancers. In the study overall: Patients were treated with ivuxolimab, an agonistic anti-OX40 (CD134) antibody. Melanoma, hepatocellular carcinoma, head and neck or renal cell cancer occurred in dose-escalation patients.

The CDR3 sequence is 15 residues long. Losses at the gene ends were 5 bases for V and 0 bases for J; bases not matched to a gene: 3. Germline CDR1 SGHTA, CDR2 FQGTGA. The repertoire was sequenced with immunoSEQ multiplex PCR; TCRdb's copy has only in-frame clones and lacks some. Found here are tens of thousands of clones, around 89% of them singletons; the top ten hold less than 7.5%. The TCR sequence derives from an adult with an advanced solid tumor such as melanoma, head and neck, liver or kidney cancer. The material was CD4+ or CD8+ T cells sorted from blood, obtained in a trial of the OX40 agonist ivuxolimab. This chain connects TRBV7-3 to TRBJ2-3, with 9 bases fitting TRBD2. The CDR3 nucleotides are TGTGCCAGCAGCAAAACTAGCGGGAGCACAGATACGCAGTATTTT. Its translation is CASSKTSGSTDTQYF. Full variable domain (missing parts from reference TRBV7-3 and TRBJ2-3): GAGVSQTPSNKVTEKGKYVELRCDPISGHTALYWYRQSLGQGPEFLIYFQGTGAADDSGLPNDRFFAVRPEGSVSTLKIQRTERGDSAVYLCASSKTSGSTDTQYFGPGTRLTVL.